The 16 T cell receptor beta chains below were found in one sample sequenced in a study of blood T cell repertoires in COVID-19 (TCRdb year 2020). Library creation used the immunoSEQ multiplex PCR assay. The table comes from immuneACCESS by way of TCRdb, which keeps in-frame sequences with V and J called. Part of the clones is missing from these tables; in studies checked, under half for an unresolved V gene and the rest for unknown reasons. In this sample the table shows roughly 77,000 clones, roughly 85% of which occur a single time. Together, the top ten hold 26% of the sample. The sequencing sample was made of peripheral blood. The receptors come from a man between 60 and 75 years old with active or convalescent COVID-19.

The chain is built from TRBV10-3 and TRBJ2-3; D is undetermined. The CDR3 totals 12 residues. Per the germline V gene, CDR1 is ENHRY and CDR2 is SYGVKD. The germline V and J ends were trimmed by 2 bases and 6 bases, with 6 bases remaining between them. The CDR3, as DNA: TGTGCCATCAGTGAGAGCAAGGATACGCAGTATTTT. Translated, it gives CAISESKDTQYF.

The chain has TRBV27 and TRBJ1-6; 8 nucleotides line up with TRBD1. Trimming removed 5 bases from V and 7 bases from J; junction bases left unmatched: 4. The germline CDR1 and CDR2 sequences are MNHEY and SMNVEV (reference sequence). The CDR3 runs 14 residues. For the CDR3, the DNA is TGTGCCAGCAGTCTTAGGACAGGGAATTCACCCCTCCACTTT. Translating it yields CASSLRTGNSPLHF.

This chain joins TRBV18 and TRBJ1-2; D not resolved. Trimming removed 3 bases at V and 6 bases at J, with 8 bases between. In germline, CDR1 is KGHSH, CDR2 LQKENI. This CDR3 has 12 residues. CDR3: CASSPSGNGYTF. The CDR3 DNA sequence: TGTGCCAGCTCACCGTCGGGGAATGGCTACACCTTC.

This rearrangement joins TRBV5-4 to TRBJ2-5, with 9 bases identical to TRBD1. This CDR3 contains 15 residues. Germline V gene sequence: CDR1 SGHNT, CDR2 YYREEE (reference sequence). The ends lost 4 bases at V and 5 bases at J; junction bases unmatched: 9. CDR3 nucleotides: TGTGCCAGCAGCCACACACAGGGGGCGCTTGAGACCCAGTACTTC. Its translation is CASSHTQGALETQYF.

A remark on this clone: The junction does not match germline at one end; this may be a read error. For the CDR3, the DNA is TGTGCCAGCAGGGAAGCCAGGGGAGAGACCCAGTACTTC. This gives the protein CASREARGETQYF. V and J are TRBV6-1 and TRBJ2-5; D is perhaps TRBD1 (6 bases). The CDR3 is 13 residues long. From germline, CDR1 is MNHNS and CDR2 SASEGT.

The CDR3 loop is CASSPPRQGGYGYTF. The DNA of the CDR3 is TGTGCCAGCAGCCCACCACGACAGGGAGGCTATGGCTACACCTTC. The V and J genes are TRBV7-9 and TRBJ1-2, with 7 bases identical to TRBD1. V gave up 5 bases and J gave up 4 bases; unmatched junction bases: 10. This CDR3 spans 15 amino acids. The germline V gene has CDR1 SEHNR and CDR2 FQNEAQ (reference sequence).

This clone came up once. The chain combines TRBV6-1 with TRBJ1-2; no clear D. Germline CDR1 reads MNHNS; CDR2 reads SASEGT. Trimming took 1 base from V and 3 from J, leaving 15 bases between them. The CDR3 has 16 amino acids. CDR3 nucleotides: TGTGCCAGCAGTGAAGGCCCTTCCGCAGGTTACTATGGCTACACCTTC. Protein sequence: CASSEGPSAGYYGYTF.

The genes are TRBV28 and TRBJ2-5, with 13 nucleotides matching TRBD2. The germline CDR1 and CDR2 sequences are MDHEN and SYDVKM. This CDR3 spans 18 amino acids. V shed 6 bases, J shed 4 bases, and the junction held 14 bases outside the gene matches. CDR3 region: CASRVTRTSGGERETQYF. DNA of the CDR3: TGTGCCAGCAGAGTTACGCGGACTAGCGGGGGTGAGCGAGAGACCCAGTACTTC.

The table lists this clone with a few counts. The chain employs TRBV2 and TRBJ1-2, with unresolved D. Germline V gene lookup returns CDR1 SNHLY and CDR2 FYNNEI. The CDR3 has 13 residues. Between the trimmed V and J ends, which lost 2 bases and 2 bases, there was a span of 6 bases. CDR3 bases: TGTGCCAGCAGTGAACCAGCGAACTATGGCTACACCTTC. It yields the protein CASSEPANYGYTF.

V usage is TRBV4-1 and J usage is TRBJ1-4, with 12 nucleotides matching TRBD1. CDR3 length: 18 residues. Unmatched junction bases numbered 4, after V lost 0 bases and J lost 2 bases. The V gene's germline CDR1 is MGHRA and CDR2 YSYEKL. This CDR3 reads CASSQDRDRGPTNEKLFF. The CDR3 DNA is TGCGCCAGCAGCCAAGATCGGGACAGGGGGCCGACTAATGAAAAACTGTTTTTT.

V is TRBV15 and J is TRBJ1-2; TRBD1 matches 8 bases. J was trimmed by 6 bases and V by 2 bases; bases with no gene match: 5. This CDR3 has 14 amino acids. CDR1 is LNHNV, CDR2 YYDKDF, per germline (reference sequence). The CDR3 bases are TGTGCCACCAGCAGACAGGGGGCGCGTGATGGCTACACCTTC. Translation gives CATSRQGARDGYTF.

The V gene is TRBV7-8, the J gene TRBJ2-5; a weak D match, TRBD1 (6 bases). Trimming stripped 2 bases from V and 1 base from J, with 14 bases between. CDR1 is SGHVS and CDR2 is FQNEAQ in the germline V gene. The CDR3 has 16 amino acids. Here the CDR3 DNA reads TGTGCCAGCAGCTTACGGGCGGACAGACCCCAAGAGACCCAGTACTTC. Its translation is CASSLRADRPQETQYF.

As to this clone: This CDR3 is also generated by other DNA sequences in the sample. This chain connects TRBV18 to TRBJ1-5; no clear D gene. Germline CDR1 reads KGHSH; CDR2 reads LQKENI. V dropped 3 bases and J dropped 6 bases, with 6 bases sitting between them. The CDR3 has 12 residues. The CDR3 region has the DNA TGTGCCAGCTCACCCGGTGGTCAGCCCCAGCATTTT. Its translation: CASSPGGQPQHF. The whole variable domain, filled in from reference TRBV18 and TRBJ1-5, reads NAGVMQNPRHLVRRRGQEARLRCSPMKGHSHVYWYRQLPEEGLKFMVYLQKENIIDESGMPKERFSAEFPKEGPSILRIQQVVRGDSAAYFCASSPGGQPQHFGDGTRLSIL.

The V gene is TRBV4-1, the J gene TRBJ2-4; the match to TRBD2 covers 12 bases. CDR3 length equals 17 residues. CDR1 MGHRA and CDR2 YSYEKL come from the germline V gene. V shed 4 bases and J 2 bases; nucleotides not matched to a gene: 6. CDR3 sequence reads: CASSPLAGGTTKNIQYF. The DNA of the CDR3 is TGCGCCAGCAGCCCTCTAGCGGGGGGGACAACCAAAAACATTCAGTACTTC.

DNA of the CDR3: TGTGCCAGCAGCTCCCGACACCTGAACACTGAAGCTTTCTTT. The encoded protein is CASSSRHLNTEAFF. The chain joins TRBV3-1 (or the pseudogene TRBV3-2) to TRBJ1-1; D not certain. V lost 5 bases to trimming and J lost 0 bases, with 10 bases between them. Germline CDR1 is LGHDT and CDR2 is YNNKEL (reference sequence). The length of the CDR3 is 14 residues.

The chain uses TRBV2 and TRBJ2-3; TRBD1 might be the D (6 bases). V was pared by 1 base and J by 6 bases, with 11 bases between. CDR3 size: 14 residues. CDR1 and CDR2 from the germline V gene are SNHLY and FYNNEI. The DNA of the CDR3 is TGTGCCAGCAGTGAAGTGGGGGCAGGTGATACGCAGTATTTT. It specifies CASSEVGAGDTQYF. The full variable domain, its missing parts supplied by reference TRBV2 and TRBJ2-3, is EPEVTQTPSHQVTQMGQEVILRCVPISNHLYFYWYRQILGQKVEFLVSFYNNEISEKSEIFDDQFSVERPDGSNFTLKIRSTKLEDSAMYFCASSEVGAGDTQYFGPGTRLTVL.